The sequence of this T cell receptor beta chain was determined in a study of molecular identifiers for immune sequencing clone quantification. V dropped 2 bases and J dropped 4 bases, with 19 bases sitting between them. Germline CDR1 and CDR2: SGDLS and YYNGEE. This CDR3 comprises 17 residues. In preparing bulk TCR libraries, previously described methods and listed TCR primers were used. TCRdb itself ran the PCR reads through MiXCR, one entry per CDR3 protein. Of tens of thousands of distinct CDR3 sequences listed, 24% are singletons. The TCR comes from a human donor in good health. Some libraries in this study had Jurkat cell RNA spiked in. Specimen: naive CD8+ T cells from blood, with Jurkat cell RNA spiked in. Subset: FACS-sorted CD8+CD4-CCR7+CD45RA+ naive T cells. J is TRBJ2-1 and V is TRBV9; D uncertain. CDR3 region: CASSVLGKGLEYNEQFF. The CDR3 nucleotides are TGTGCCAGCAGCGTGCTCGGTAAAGGGCTGGAATACAATGAGCAGTTCTTC.